The source of this T cell receptor beta chain is a study of T cell responses to AZD1222 COVID-19 vaccine. With regard to this clone: What it recognizes is unknown.

Germline V lookup: CDR1 LNHDA, CDR2 SQIVND (reference sequence). The J segment lost 4 bases and the V segment lost 4 bases, leaving 10 bases of the junction unmatched. The CDR3 loop spans 16 amino acids. Sequencing was performed with immunoSEQ multiplex PCR; in TCRdb, only in-frame clones are kept and a portion is missing. Among around 140,000 clones listed, 85% to 95% were seen once. Study-wide points: Nearly half of spike-specific TCRs reportedly target variant regions that are unmutated in the B.1.351 and B.1.1.7 variants.

The sample here was peripheral blood, taken on day 0 of AZD1222 vaccination. The chain links TRBV19 to TRBJ1-5; 7 positions agree with TRBD1. The TCR was taken from an adult in good health. CDR3 coding DNA: TGTGCCAGTAGTAATCGAGGGGGCGCGGGTAATCAGCCCCAGCATTTT. Its translation is CASSNRGGAGNQPQHF.